The table lists the clone carrying this T cell receptor beta chain with a few counts. Antigen unknown. The germline V gene encodes CDR1 SGHRS and CDR2 YFSETQ. V lost 4 bases, J lost 6 bases, and 10 bases stayed unmatched. CDR3 length: 16 amino acids. The TCR beta library used iRepertoire HTBI primers with Arm-PCR amplification of CDR3. TCRdb processed the multiplex PCR reads anew with MiXCR; each CDR3 protein has one entry. The sample lists 350,000 to 450,000 distinct CDR3 sequences, over 20% occurring once. This sample is part of a study of regulatory T cells in long-lasting Graves disease. Study-wide results and caveats: Persistent Graves' patients showed a TCR diversity that was lower than that of newly diagnosed ones. Peripheral blood alone, not thyroid tissue, underwent study.

Time point noted: persistent/refractory GD, antithyroid drugs over 5 years with positive TRAb. RNA isolated from PBMCs was used to make the TCR library. Sequences were derived from peripheral blood mononuclear cells (PBMCs), sampled when the disease was refractory, from a patient treated with antithyroid drugs. The sequence came from a female donor with Graves disease. V gene TRBV5-1 combines with J gene TRBJ1-4, with TRBD1 identical over 9 bases. The CDR3, as DNA: TGCGCCAGCAGCGCCTACAGACAGGGGGGTCATGAAAAACTGTTTTTT. Its translation: CASSAYRQGGHEKLFF. The whole variable domain, filled in from reference TRBV5-1 and TRBJ1-4, reads KAGVTQTPRYLIKTRGQQVTLSCSPISGHRSVSWYQQTPGQGLQFLFEYFSETQRNKGNFPGRFSGRQFSNSRSEMNVSTLELGDSALYLCASSAYRQGGHEKLFFGSGTQLSVL.